This TCR beta chain was retrieved from a study of patients with pleural tuberculosis. Germline V gene sequence: CDR1 MNHNS, CDR2 SASEGT. CDR3 length equals 15 residues. The V end lost 5 bases, the J end lost 2 bases, and 13 bases lay between the germline ends. This clonotype was detected many times. MiXCR, applied by TCRdb to the reads, yields one record per CDR3 protein. The profile covers some 29,000 distinct CDR3 sequences, with 15% to 20% appearing a single time and approximately 3.7% taken by the ten largest. The sequencing sample was made of peripheral blood. This chain uses TRBV6-1 with TRBJ1-3; D remains unclear. The clonotype was recovered from a human donor with pleural tuberculosis. The CDR3 DNA sequence: TGTGCCAGCAGTTCCACACTGGGTCCTGGAAACACCATATATTTT. Translating it yields CASSSTLGPGNTIYF.